This paragraph reports one T cell receptor (beta chain). What it binds is unknown. Since no conserved phenylalanine or tryptophan closes the CDR3, a read error is the likely cause. DNA and RNA were both co-extracted from 20-30 mg of bulk tissue that had not been sorted. Surgical resection treated primary liver carcinoma in the patients. CDR3 length: 13 amino acids. Looked up from germline, CDR1 is SGHRS and CDR2 is YFSETQ. The sample is drawn from a study of tumor-infiltrating lymphocytes in primary liver carcinoma. The template, 500 ng total RNA, yielded TCR beta cDNA made with a constant-region primer. Amplification in three nested multiplex PCR rounds with slightly modified ARM-PCR gave rise to TCR beta libraries. Forward primers for TRBV1-TRBV30 and a C-beta reverse primer served the first two PCR rounds, at around 9 cycles each. Each CDR3 protein is one row after TCRdb ran MiXCR on the multiplex PCR reads. The sample holds more than 55,000 distinct CDR3 sequences, over 65% seen once.

Study conclusions and caveats: When set against blood, tumors had a significantly higher top-250-clone fraction (p = 0.039). Among top clones, only about 7-25% appeared in all five tumor regions.

The rearrangement uses TRBV5-1 and TRBJ2-7; D is ambiguous. The clonotype comes from a man aged 35-49 years with primary liver carcinoma and hepatitis B virus infection. Sequencing was carried out using liver tumor tissue from sampling region 2. Subset given: tumor region T2, inferior pole. DNA of the CDR3: TGCGCCAGCACCTTGACCAGTTCCTACGAGCAGTACTGC. Translation gives CASTLTSSYEQYC.